The sequence of this T cell receptor beta chain was determined in a study of blood T cell repertoires in COVID-19. Study in general: Both acute and convalescent COVID-19 samples were obtained from the United States, Italy and Spain. T cells, B-cell-depleted T cells, or PBMCs provided the cDNA or gDNA that served as material.

Assay used: immunoSEQ multiplex PCR; TCRdb lists only in-frame clones, some missing. The table records about 77,000 clones, 75% to 85% of them present only once. This CDR3 has 16 amino acids. Between the trimmed V and J ends, which lost 0 bases and 1 base, there was a span of 8 bases. Looked up from germline, CDR1 is KGHDR and CDR2 is SFDVKD. The chain joins TRBV24-1 to TRBJ2-2; no firm D call. The TCR comes from a woman aged 70-85 years with acute or convalescent COVID-19. Sequencing was performed on peripheral blood. The CDR3 coding sequence is TGTGCCACCAGTGATTTGAATAACTGGAACACCGGGGAGCTGTTTTTT. Encoded protein: CATSDLNNWNTGELFF.